This entry is about one T cell receptor (beta chain). Its antigen is unknown. Amplification used 60 Vbeta primers and 13 Jbeta primers. TCRdb's copy holds only in-frame clones and misses some; the assay was immunoSEQ multiplex PCR. This sample carries about 140,000 clones, around 80% of them seen once, and the ten largest clones take more than 0.9%. V was clipped by 5 bases and J by 4 bases; unmatched bases: 7. The length of the CDR3 is 15 residues. Germline assignment: CDR1 SGHVS and CDR2 FQNEAQ. This record comes from a study of cytomegalovirus exposure and HLA in healthy donors. Study observations and caveats: Earlier findings revealed that most TCR beta V segments proved productive either about 87% or about 30% of the time.

The receptor's source is a male donor in good health and CMV-seropositive. J is TRBJ2-3 and V is TRBV7-8; 9 nucleotides align to TRBD1. Sequenced material: PBMCs. In DNA, the CDR3 is TGTGCCAGCAGCGCCTACAGGGGGCTCGCAGATACGCAGTATTTT. It codes for CASSAYRGLADTQYF.